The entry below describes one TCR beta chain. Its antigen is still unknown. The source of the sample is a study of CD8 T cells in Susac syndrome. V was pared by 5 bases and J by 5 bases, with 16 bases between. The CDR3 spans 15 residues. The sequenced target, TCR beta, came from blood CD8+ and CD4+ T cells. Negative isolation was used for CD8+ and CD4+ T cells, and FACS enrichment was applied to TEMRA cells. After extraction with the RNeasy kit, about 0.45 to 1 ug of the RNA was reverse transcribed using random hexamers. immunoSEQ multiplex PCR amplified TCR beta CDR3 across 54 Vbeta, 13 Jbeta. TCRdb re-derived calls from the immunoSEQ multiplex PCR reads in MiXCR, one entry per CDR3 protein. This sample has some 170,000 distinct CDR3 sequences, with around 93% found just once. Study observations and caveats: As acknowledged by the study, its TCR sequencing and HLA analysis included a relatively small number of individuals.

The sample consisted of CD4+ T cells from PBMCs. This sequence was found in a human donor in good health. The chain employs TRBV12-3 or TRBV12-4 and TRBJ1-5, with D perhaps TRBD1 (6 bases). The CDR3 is CASSPQGMADQPQHF. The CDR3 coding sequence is TGTGCCAGCAGTCCCCAGGGGATGGCAGATCAGCCCCAGCATTTT.